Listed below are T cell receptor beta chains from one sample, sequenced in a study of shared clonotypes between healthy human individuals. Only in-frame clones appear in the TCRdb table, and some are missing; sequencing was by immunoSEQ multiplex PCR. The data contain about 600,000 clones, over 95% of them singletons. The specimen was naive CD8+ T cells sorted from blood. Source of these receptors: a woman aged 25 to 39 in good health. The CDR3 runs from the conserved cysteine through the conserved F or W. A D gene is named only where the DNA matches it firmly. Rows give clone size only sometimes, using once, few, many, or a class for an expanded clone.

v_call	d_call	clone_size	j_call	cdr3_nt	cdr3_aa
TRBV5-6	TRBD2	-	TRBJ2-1	TGTGCCAGCAGCTTGGGGGCGGGAGGCCTCAATGAGCAGTTCTTC	CASSLGAGGLNEQFF
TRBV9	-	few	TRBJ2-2	TGTGCCAGCAGCGTAGGGAACACCGGGGAGCTGTTTTTT	CASSVGNTGELFF
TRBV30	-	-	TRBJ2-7	TGTGCCTGGGACAACAAGTTCTACGAGCAGTACTTC	CAWDNKFYEQYF
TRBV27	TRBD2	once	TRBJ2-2	TGTGCCAGCAGTCCCGCCGCGGGAGAGAACACCGGGGAGCTGTTTTTT	CASSPAAGENTGELFF
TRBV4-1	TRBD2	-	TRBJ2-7	TGCGCCAGCAGCCGGACTAGCGGAACCTACGAGCAGTACTTC	CASSRTSGTYEQYF
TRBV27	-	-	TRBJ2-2	TGTGCCAGCAGTTTTGCATTAACCGGCGGGGAGCTGTTTTTT	CASSFALTGGELFF
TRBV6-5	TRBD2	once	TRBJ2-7	TGTGCCAGCAGTTACTCTGGCGGGAGTGTCGCCTACGAGCAGTACTTC	CASSYSGGSVAYEQYF
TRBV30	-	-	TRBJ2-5	TGTGCCTGGAGCGACGGACAGTATCAAGAGACCCAGTACTTC	CAWSDGQYQETQYF
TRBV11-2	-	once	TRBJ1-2	TGTGCCAGCAGCACCGGGGGGTCATTTTATGGCTACACCTTC	CASSTGGSFYGYTF
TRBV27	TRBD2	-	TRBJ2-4	TGTGCCAGCAGTGCCGGGACTAGCGGGAGGTGGGGTCAGTACTTC	CASSAGTSGRWGQYF
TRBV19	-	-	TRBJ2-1	TGTGCCAGTAGCCCGTTTACGGGGCCCTACAATGAGCAGTTCTTC	CASSPFTGPYNEQFF
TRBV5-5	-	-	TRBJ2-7	TGTGCCAGCAGCCTCCCCCTCCGGGAGCTTTACGAGCAGTACTTC	CASSLPLRELYEQYF
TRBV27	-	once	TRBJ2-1	TGTGCCAGCAGACGGACAGTAAACAATGAGCAGTTCTTC	CASRRTVNNEQFF
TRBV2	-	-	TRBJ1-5	TGTGCCAGCAGTCCACCCAATCAGCCCCAGCATTTT	CASSPPNQPQHF
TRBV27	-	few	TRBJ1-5	TGTGCCAGCAGTTTAGTGGGTAGCAATCAGCCCCAGCATTTT	CASSLVGSNQPQHF
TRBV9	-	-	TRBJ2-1	TGTGCCAGCAGCACAACCATGTACAATGAGCAGTTCTTC	CASSTTMYNEQFF
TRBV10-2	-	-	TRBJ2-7	TGCGCCAGCAAGGCCTCCTACGAGCAGTACTTC	CASKASYEQYF
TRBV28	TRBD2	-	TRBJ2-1	TGTGCCAGCAGTTCGGGGGGAACCTACAATGAGCAGTTCTTC	CASSSGGTYNEQFF
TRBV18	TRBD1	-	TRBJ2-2	TGTGCCAGCTCACCTATGGACAGGGGGCATACCGGGGAGCTGTTTTTT	CASSPMDRGHTGELFF
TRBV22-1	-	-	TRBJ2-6	-	CPGRYECEQSRANVLTF
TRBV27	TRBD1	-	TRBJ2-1	TGTGCCAGCAGTTTGGGCCCGGGACAGTTCTCCTACAATGAGCAGTTCTTC	CASSLGPGQFSYNEQFF
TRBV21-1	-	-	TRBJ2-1	TGTGCCAGCAGCAATGGGGAGCTAGCGGTCAATGAGCAGTTCTTC	CASSNGELAVNEQFF
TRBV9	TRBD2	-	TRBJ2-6	TGTGCCAGCAGCTTGGGGGGGACCATGGCCAACGTCCTGACTTTC	CASSLGGTMANVLTF
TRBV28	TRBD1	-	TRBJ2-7	TGTGCCACCCGTATCAGGACAGGGACCTCCTACGAGCAGTACTTC	CATRIRTGTSYEQYF
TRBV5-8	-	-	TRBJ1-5	TGTGCCAGCAGCTTGGGACTGCCTCAGCCCCAGCATTTT	CASSLGLPQPQHF
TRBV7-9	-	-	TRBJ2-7	TGTGCCAGCAGCTTAGCCTGGACCTACGAGCAGTACTTC	CASSLAWTYEQYF
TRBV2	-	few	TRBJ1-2	TGTGCCAGCAGGCAAACCTATGGCTACACCTTC	CASRQTYGYTF
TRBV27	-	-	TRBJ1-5	TGTGCCAGCAGTTTAGCGGCAGGACCTATTCAGCCCCAGCATTTT	CASSLAAGPIQPQHF
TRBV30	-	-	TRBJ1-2	TGTGCCTGGAGTCCCGTTAGCCCCGGGGACTATGGCTACACCTTC	CAWSPVSPGDYGYTF
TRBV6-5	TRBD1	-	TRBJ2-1	TGTGCCAGCAGTTACGCCGGGACAGGGTACAATGAGCAGTTCTTC	CASSYAGTGYNEQFF
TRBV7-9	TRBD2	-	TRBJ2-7	TGTGCCAGCAGCTTAGCGAGGGCTAGCGGGAACTACGAGCAGTACTTC	CASSLARASGNYEQYF
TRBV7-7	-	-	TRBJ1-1	TGTGCCAGCAGCCCTCTCACCCCAGGGTCGAACACTGAAGCTTTCTTT	CASSPLTPGSNTEAFF
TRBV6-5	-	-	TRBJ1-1	TGTGCCAGCAGTTATGTAGGGGGGAACACTGAAGCTTTCTTT	CASSYVGGNTEAFF
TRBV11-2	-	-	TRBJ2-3	TGTGCCAGCAGCTTGGGGGTCTTCACAGATACGCAGTATTTT	CASSLGVFTDTQYF
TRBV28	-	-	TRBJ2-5	TGTGCCAGCAGTTCGGGTCAGGGGGGGCGGTTTAATGAGACCCAGTACTTC	CASSSGQGGRFNETQYF
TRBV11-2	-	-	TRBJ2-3	TGTGCCAGCAGCTCCCCCGCGGGGTTTACGGCCACAGATACGCAGTATTTT	CASSSPAGFTATDTQYF
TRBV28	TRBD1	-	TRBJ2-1	TGTGCCAGCCTCCCGGAGGACAGGGCACAGTACGGGGGTGAGCAGTTCTTC	CASLPEDRAQYGGEQFF
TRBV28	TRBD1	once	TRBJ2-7	TGTGCCAGCAGTTTATGGAACAGGGGACCCTACGAGCAGTACTTC	CASSLWNRGPYEQYF
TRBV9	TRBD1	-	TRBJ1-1	TGTGCCAGCAGCGGCCGGACAGGGGCCGAAGCTTTCTTT	CASSGRTGAEAFF
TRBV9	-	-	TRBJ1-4	TGTGCCAGCAGCGGACGGGACGCACAAAATGAAAAACTGTTTTTT	CASSGRDAQNEKLFF
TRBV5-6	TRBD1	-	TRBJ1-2	TGTGCCAGCAGCTTGCTGACCCAGGGGGCGTACTATGGCTACACCTTC	CASSLLTQGAYYGYTF
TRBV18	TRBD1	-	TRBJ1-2	TGTGCCAGCTCCCCTGACAGGACAGGGAAAGGCTACACCTTC	CASSPDRTGKGYTF
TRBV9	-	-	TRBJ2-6	TGTGCCAGTGCTAGGTTGACTGGGGCCAACGTCCTGACTTTC	CASARLTGANVLTF
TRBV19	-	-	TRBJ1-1	TGTGCCAGTAGTATCCATCCGACAGCTGAAGCTTTCTTT	CASSIHPTAEAFF
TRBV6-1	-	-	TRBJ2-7	TGTGCCAGCAGTGAATCCGCGGCGGTCTACGGCGAGCAGTACTTC	CASSESAAVYGEQYF
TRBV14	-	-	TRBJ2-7	TGTGCCAGCAGCCAACTAAAGACCTACGAGCAGTACTTC	CASSQLKTYEQYF
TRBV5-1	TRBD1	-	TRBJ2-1	TGCGCCAGCAGCAAGACAGGGGTGTCCTACAATGAGCAGTTCTTC	CASSKTGVSYNEQFF
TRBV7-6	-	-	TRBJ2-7	TGTGCCAGCAGCTTAGTGGGAGAGGGGTACGAGCAGTACTTC	CASSLVGEGYEQYF
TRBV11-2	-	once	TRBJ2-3	TGTGCCAGCAGCTACCTTGCGGGCACAGATACGCAGTATTTT	CASSYLAGTDTQYF
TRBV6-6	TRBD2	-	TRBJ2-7	TGTGCCAGCAGTCCCGGACTAGGTGAGCAGTACTTC	CASSPGLGEQYF
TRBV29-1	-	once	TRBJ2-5	TGCAGCGTTGATTCCCCGGGACCCGCGGCCCCGGAGACCCAGTACTTC	CSVDSPGPAAPETQYF
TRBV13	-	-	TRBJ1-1	TGTGCCAGCAGCTTAGGGCAGTCATACACTGAAGCTTTCTTT	CASSLGQSYTEAFF
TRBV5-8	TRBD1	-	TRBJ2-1	TGTGCCAGCAGCCCCTGGTCTGGGACAGGGGCGGTGGGCAATGAGCAGTTCTTC	CASSPWSGTGAVGNEQFF